The 18 T cell receptor beta chains below all came from one sample that was sequenced in a study of CD8 T cells in ankylosing spondylitis (dated by TCRdb to 2017 to 2019). The investigation overall reported the following: A TCR beta motif made up of several highly homologous amino acid variants appeared to be characteristic of blood from ankylosing spondylitis patients.

The receptor library was made with 5' RACE. Sequencing was carried out with an Illumina HiSeq 2500. In TCRdb, the public reads were trimmed at Q25 with fastp and aligned with MiXCR, with productive beta chains retained. Each CDR3 protein gets just one entry, which takes the most common genes and DNA from the rows behind it. This sample is represented by about 800,000 distinct CDR3 sequences; about 12% of them were singletons. Of the sample, under 0.6% falls within the top ten clones. These receptors have no identified antigens. The specimen was blood, either unsorted or a sorted T cell fraction (not recorded which). All receptors derive from a male donor with ankylosing spondylitis.

The chain carries TRBV6-2 or TRBV6-3 and TRBJ1-2, with D unresolved. V lost 0 bases to trimming and J lost 2 bases, with 19 bases between them. The germline V gene has CDR1 MNHEY and CDR2 SVGEGT. The CDR3 has 18 amino acids. The CDR3 nucleotides are TGTGCCAGCAGTTACTCGAACGGGAAAGACTATCTAAACTATGGCTACACCTTC. It yields the protein CASSYSNGKDYLNYGYTF.

This clonotype has more than one count but fewer than ten. The chain joins TRBV5-1 to TRBJ1-1, with 8 bases identical to TRBD1. Per germline, CDR1 SGHRS and CDR2 YFSETQ. After removal of 4 bases from V and 4 bases from J, the junction contained 6 bases not matched to a gene. The CDR3 is 14 amino acids. The CDR3 coding sequence is TGCGCCAGCAGCCGGACAGGGTGGGGCACTGAAGCTTTCTTT. This translates into CASSRTGWGTEAFF.

V is TRBV6-4 and J is TRBJ2-3; no clear D. The CDR3 sequence is 14 residues long. The V gene's germline CDR1 is MRHNA and CDR2 SNTAGT. V lost 9 bases to trimming and J lost 0 bases, with 13 bases between them. The CDR3 is CARAVNGSTDTQYF. In DNA form, the CDR3 reads TGTGCCAGAGCCGTTAACGGTAGCACAGATACGCAGTATTTT.

V usage is TRBV27 and J usage is TRBJ1-6, with D unclear. Germline V gene lookup returns CDR1 MNHEY and CDR2 SMNVEV (reference sequence). CDR3 length: 14 residues. V lost 5 bases and J 5 bases, leaving 10 bases between the germline ends. CDR3 sequence (DNA): TGTGCCAGCAGTCCCCGGCGGGATAATTCACCCCTCCACTTT. It specifies CASSPRRDNSPLHF.

The V and J genes are TRBV7-2 and TRBJ2-5, with 7 nucleotides matching TRBD1. The CDR3 spans 14 residues. Germline CDR1 reads SGHTA; CDR2 reads FQGNSA. Losses at the gene ends were 6 bases for V and 1 base for J; bases not matched to a gene: 5. The CDR3 region has the DNA TGTGCCAGCAGGGTCGACAGGGCCCAAGAGACCCAGTACTTC. Protein: CASRVDRAQETQYF.

This clonotype was seen repeatedly, ten times or more. The rearrangement uses TRBV24-1 and TRBJ2-1; a possible D gene is TRBD2 (5 bases). This CDR3 contains 15 residues. The ends were cut back, 1 base at V and 9 bases at J, with 15 bases in the middle. Germline V gene sequence: CDR1 KGHDR, CDR2 SFDVKD. CDR3 region: CATSDFPMTGGEQFF. As DNA, the CDR3 is TGTGCCACCAGTGATTTCCCAATGACCGGAGGTGAGCAGTTCTTC.

This chain connects TRBV5-1 to TRBJ2-7; 7 bases are shared with TRBD1. CDR3 length equals 14 residues. Germline V gene data show CDR1 as SGHRS and CDR2 as YFSETQ. Trimming at V came to 4 bases and at J to 1 base, leaving 5 bases not matched to a gene. The CDR3 is CASSATGQSYEQYF. The CDR3 DNA follows: TGCGCCAGCAGCGCAACGGGACAGTCCTACGAGCAGTACTTC. Full variable domain (remainder filled in from reference TRBV5-1 and TRBJ2-7): KAGVTQTPRYLIKTRGQQVTLSCSPISGHRSVSWYQQTPGQGLQFLFEYFSETQRNKGNFPGRFSGRQFSNSRSEMNVSTLELGDSALYLCASSATGQSYEQYFGPGTRLTVT.

The chain couples TRBV7-2 to TRBJ1-5, with D possibly matching TRBD1 (5 bases). Germline values: CDR1 SGHTA, CDR2 FQGNSA. Trimming left V 2 bases short and J 3 bases short, with 8 bases between. The CDR3 length is 14 residues. Written as DNA, the CDR3 is TGTGCCAGCAGCTTACGGGGGGACAATCAGCCCCAGCATTTT. Residues: CASSLRGDNQPQHF.

The chain links TRBV6-5 to TRBJ2-3; 10 bases are a match to TRBD2. CDR3 length: 16 residues. The germline V gene has CDR1 MNHEY and CDR2 SVGAGI. With V trimmed by 4 bases and J by 4 bases, 8 bases remained unmatched. In DNA, the CDR3 is TGTGCCAGCAGTTTCGCTAGCGGGAGTGGGTCAGATACGCAGTATTTT. The encoded protein is CASSFASGSGSDTQYF.

This clonotype has more than one count but fewer than ten. The chain combines TRBV5-1 with TRBJ2-1; 9 bases are a match to TRBD2. The CDR3 covers 18 residues. Trimming cost V 0 bases and J 3 bases; bases outside gene matches: 10. Germline loops: CDR1 SGHRS, CDR2 YFSETQ. As DNA, the CDR3 is TGCGCCAGCAGCTTGGGAGTTTCAGCGGGGGGCTTCTACAATGAGCAGTTCTTC. It yields the protein CASSLGVSAGGFYNEQFF.

This clonotype was counted between two and nine times. The chain couples TRBV19 to TRBJ1-2; TRBD1 aligns across 7 bases. V was pared by 7 bases and J by 0 bases, with 5 bases of the junction left unmatched. The CDR3 loop spans 14 amino acids. The germline gives CDR1 LNHDA, CDR2 SQIVND (reference sequence). The CDR3 is CASTWGTANYGYTF. The CDR3 DNA is TGTGCCAGTACCTGGGGGACAGCTAACTATGGCTACACCTTC.

Details on this clonotype: A read error may be the cause here, since a much bigger clone is one base away. The chain couples TRBV29-1 to TRBJ1-1, with 9 positions matching TRBD1. Trimming cost V 5 bases and J 2 bases; bases outside gene matches: 6. Germline lookup yields CDR1 SQVTM and CDR2 ANQGSEA. CDR3 length: 14 residues. CDR3: CSVSDRGGNTEAFF. The CDR3 DNA reads TGCAGCGTTAGCGACAGGGGGGGAAACACTGAAGCTTTCTTT.

On this clonotype itself: The junction shows a germline mismatch at one end, possibly a read error. The CDR3 loop is CATSPVKKLANYGYTF. DNA of the CDR3: TGTGCCACCAGCCCAGTGAAGAAGTTAGCTAACTATGGCTACACCTTC. The genes are TRBV7-9 and TRBJ1-2; D is ambiguous. The CDR3 contains 16 residues. Germline V gives CDR1 SEHNR, CDR2 FQNEAQ (reference sequence). Drawing the rest from reference TRBV7-9 and TRBJ1-2, the complete variable domain is DTGVSQNPRHKITKRGQNVTFRCDPISEHNRLYWYRQTLGQGPEFLTYFQNEAQLEKSRLLSDRFSAERPKGSFSTLEIQRTEQGDSAMYLCATSPVKKLANYGYTFGSGTRLTVV.

This clonotype was counted only a few times. The chain employs TRBV5-5 and TRBJ2-5; 8 bases are shared with TRBD1. V trimming: 7 bases; J trimming: 1 base; junction bases outside the gene matches: 9. Germline V lookup: CDR1 SGHKS, CDR2 YYEKEE (reference sequence). CDR3 length equals 15 residues. CDR3 nucleotides: TGTGCCAGCCATCGGACAGGGTACCTCCAAGAGACCCAGTACTTC. This encodes CASHRTGYLQETQYF.

This clonotype was detected many times. The chain couples TRBV7-2 to TRBJ2-7, with 7 bases lining up with TRBD2. Trimming cost V 3 bases and J 0 bases; bases outside gene matches: 5. The CDR3 has 15 residues. Per germline, CDR1 SGHTA and CDR2 FQGNSA. The CDR3 DNA reads TGTGCCAGCAGCTTGTGGGGACTACCCTCCTACGAGCAGTACTTC. It specifies CASSLWGLPSYEQYF.

This clonotype was counted ten times or more. The chain combines TRBV6-5 with TRBJ1-1; D gene unclear. The CDR3 has 14 amino acids. Germline CDR1 reads MNHEY; CDR2 reads SVGAGI. V was cut by 0 bases and J by 1 base, with 6 bases left in between. The CDR3 is CASSYSTGNTEAFF. CDR3 nucleotide sequence: TGTGCCAGCAGTTACTCGACGGGGAACACTGAAGCTTTCTTT.

This chain connects TRBV5-1 to TRBJ2-3; 12 bases align to TRBD1. V lost 4 bases to trimming and J lost 1 base; unmatched junction nucleotides: 1. This CDR3 has 15 amino acids. CDR1 is SGHRS and CDR2 is YFSETQ in the germline V gene. The CDR3 region is CASSGTGGGTDTQYF. CDR3 nucleotide sequence: TGCGCCAGCAGCGGGACAGGGGGCGGCACAGATACGCAGTATTTT.

This clonotype showed up many times. V and J are TRBV5-5 and TRBJ2-3, with a tentative D call TRBD2 (7 bases). Germline CDR1 is SGHKS and CDR2 is YYEKEE (reference sequence). V lost 4 bases, J lost 3 bases, and 12 bases lay in between. The CDR3 has 14 residues. The CDR3 DNA reads TGTGCCAGCAGCCCCGGGGGGCGAACAGATACGCAGTATTTT. Its protein is CASSPGGRTDTQYF.